This T cell receptor (beta chain) was captured in a study of breast tumors, draining lymph nodes, adjacent tissues listed by TCRdb under 2016. Regarding the research as a whole: TCR beta repertoires were compared across tumor, adjacent nontumor tissue and axillary lymph nodes obtained from breast cancer patients. The study was designed to assess the relationships and possible T-cell exchange between tumor, surrounding tissue and draining lymph node repertoires in human breast cancer.

The paper's findings and limits, for the study overall: The data were considered consistent with the idea that most tumor T cells come from the lymph node and then expand in tumor tissue. Tumor and nontumor tissue repertoires were found to be significantly more similar in luminal-like than in basal-like breast cancer. The conclusion that tumor T cells originate in lymph nodes was framed as consistent with a hypothesis rather than directly demonstrated. T-cell repertoire diversity in tumors was found to be lower than in lymph nodes but higher than in nontumor tissue, and preferential V and J gene usage was observed.

Instrument used: Illumina HiSeq 2000. TCR beta chain libraries were generated by multiplex PCR amplification. High-throughput sequencing was used to analyze the amplified TCR beta chain products. TCRdb took the public reads, trimmed them with fastp at Q25, ran MiXCR for clone calling and kept in-frame beta chains. Identical CDR3 proteins give one entry, which carries the most common genes and DNA. This sample lists some 17,000 distinct CDR3 sequences; about 45% were detected once. Of the sample, more than 10% falls within the top ten clones. Taken from the germline V gene, the CDR1 and CDR2 loops are SGHAT and FQNNGV. From its cysteine to its phenylalanine, the CDR3 spans 12 amino acids. The read is trimmed to its CDR3 DNA, 36 bases read in frame from base 1. V is cut by 1 base and J by 5 bases, and the space between the germline ends is 3 bases. Adjacent samples were composed of nontumor breast tissue surrounding the tumor.

This clonotype was picked up many times. Its recognized antigen is unknown. Per-base qualities were not stored, and no clone one base away is much larger. This sequence uses TRBV11-2 and TRBJ2-1; no D gene is confidently identified. Material: tumor-adjacent breast tissue. This clonotype was obtained from a female donor with breast cancer. Some clones in this sample may be carry-over from other donors' samples. Read as DNA, the sequence is TGTGCCAGCAGCTTAGCCCACAATGAGCAGTTCTTC. The encoded protein is CASSLAHNEQFF.